This T cell receptor (beta chain) was retrieved from a study of blood T cell repertoires in COVID-19. Profiling relied on immunoSEQ multiplex PCR, and the TCRdb table lists in-frame clones only, not all of them. The repertoire holds approximately 160,000 clones, with about 85% as singletons. V gave up 4 bases and J gave up 4 bases; unmatched junction bases: 5. The germline V gene has CDR1 SGHNT and CDR2 YYREEE (reference sequence). The CDR3 is 14 amino acids. This clone is a singleton in its sample. The sequenced material came from peripheral blood. The origin of this receptor is a man in his sixties who had recovered from COVID-19. This chain uses TRBV5-4 with TRBJ2-3; 8 nucleotides match TRBD2. Here the CDR3 reads CASSAGGGSDTQYF. CDR3 coding DNA: TGTGCCAGCAGCGCGGGCGGGGGGTCAGATACGCAGTATTTT.